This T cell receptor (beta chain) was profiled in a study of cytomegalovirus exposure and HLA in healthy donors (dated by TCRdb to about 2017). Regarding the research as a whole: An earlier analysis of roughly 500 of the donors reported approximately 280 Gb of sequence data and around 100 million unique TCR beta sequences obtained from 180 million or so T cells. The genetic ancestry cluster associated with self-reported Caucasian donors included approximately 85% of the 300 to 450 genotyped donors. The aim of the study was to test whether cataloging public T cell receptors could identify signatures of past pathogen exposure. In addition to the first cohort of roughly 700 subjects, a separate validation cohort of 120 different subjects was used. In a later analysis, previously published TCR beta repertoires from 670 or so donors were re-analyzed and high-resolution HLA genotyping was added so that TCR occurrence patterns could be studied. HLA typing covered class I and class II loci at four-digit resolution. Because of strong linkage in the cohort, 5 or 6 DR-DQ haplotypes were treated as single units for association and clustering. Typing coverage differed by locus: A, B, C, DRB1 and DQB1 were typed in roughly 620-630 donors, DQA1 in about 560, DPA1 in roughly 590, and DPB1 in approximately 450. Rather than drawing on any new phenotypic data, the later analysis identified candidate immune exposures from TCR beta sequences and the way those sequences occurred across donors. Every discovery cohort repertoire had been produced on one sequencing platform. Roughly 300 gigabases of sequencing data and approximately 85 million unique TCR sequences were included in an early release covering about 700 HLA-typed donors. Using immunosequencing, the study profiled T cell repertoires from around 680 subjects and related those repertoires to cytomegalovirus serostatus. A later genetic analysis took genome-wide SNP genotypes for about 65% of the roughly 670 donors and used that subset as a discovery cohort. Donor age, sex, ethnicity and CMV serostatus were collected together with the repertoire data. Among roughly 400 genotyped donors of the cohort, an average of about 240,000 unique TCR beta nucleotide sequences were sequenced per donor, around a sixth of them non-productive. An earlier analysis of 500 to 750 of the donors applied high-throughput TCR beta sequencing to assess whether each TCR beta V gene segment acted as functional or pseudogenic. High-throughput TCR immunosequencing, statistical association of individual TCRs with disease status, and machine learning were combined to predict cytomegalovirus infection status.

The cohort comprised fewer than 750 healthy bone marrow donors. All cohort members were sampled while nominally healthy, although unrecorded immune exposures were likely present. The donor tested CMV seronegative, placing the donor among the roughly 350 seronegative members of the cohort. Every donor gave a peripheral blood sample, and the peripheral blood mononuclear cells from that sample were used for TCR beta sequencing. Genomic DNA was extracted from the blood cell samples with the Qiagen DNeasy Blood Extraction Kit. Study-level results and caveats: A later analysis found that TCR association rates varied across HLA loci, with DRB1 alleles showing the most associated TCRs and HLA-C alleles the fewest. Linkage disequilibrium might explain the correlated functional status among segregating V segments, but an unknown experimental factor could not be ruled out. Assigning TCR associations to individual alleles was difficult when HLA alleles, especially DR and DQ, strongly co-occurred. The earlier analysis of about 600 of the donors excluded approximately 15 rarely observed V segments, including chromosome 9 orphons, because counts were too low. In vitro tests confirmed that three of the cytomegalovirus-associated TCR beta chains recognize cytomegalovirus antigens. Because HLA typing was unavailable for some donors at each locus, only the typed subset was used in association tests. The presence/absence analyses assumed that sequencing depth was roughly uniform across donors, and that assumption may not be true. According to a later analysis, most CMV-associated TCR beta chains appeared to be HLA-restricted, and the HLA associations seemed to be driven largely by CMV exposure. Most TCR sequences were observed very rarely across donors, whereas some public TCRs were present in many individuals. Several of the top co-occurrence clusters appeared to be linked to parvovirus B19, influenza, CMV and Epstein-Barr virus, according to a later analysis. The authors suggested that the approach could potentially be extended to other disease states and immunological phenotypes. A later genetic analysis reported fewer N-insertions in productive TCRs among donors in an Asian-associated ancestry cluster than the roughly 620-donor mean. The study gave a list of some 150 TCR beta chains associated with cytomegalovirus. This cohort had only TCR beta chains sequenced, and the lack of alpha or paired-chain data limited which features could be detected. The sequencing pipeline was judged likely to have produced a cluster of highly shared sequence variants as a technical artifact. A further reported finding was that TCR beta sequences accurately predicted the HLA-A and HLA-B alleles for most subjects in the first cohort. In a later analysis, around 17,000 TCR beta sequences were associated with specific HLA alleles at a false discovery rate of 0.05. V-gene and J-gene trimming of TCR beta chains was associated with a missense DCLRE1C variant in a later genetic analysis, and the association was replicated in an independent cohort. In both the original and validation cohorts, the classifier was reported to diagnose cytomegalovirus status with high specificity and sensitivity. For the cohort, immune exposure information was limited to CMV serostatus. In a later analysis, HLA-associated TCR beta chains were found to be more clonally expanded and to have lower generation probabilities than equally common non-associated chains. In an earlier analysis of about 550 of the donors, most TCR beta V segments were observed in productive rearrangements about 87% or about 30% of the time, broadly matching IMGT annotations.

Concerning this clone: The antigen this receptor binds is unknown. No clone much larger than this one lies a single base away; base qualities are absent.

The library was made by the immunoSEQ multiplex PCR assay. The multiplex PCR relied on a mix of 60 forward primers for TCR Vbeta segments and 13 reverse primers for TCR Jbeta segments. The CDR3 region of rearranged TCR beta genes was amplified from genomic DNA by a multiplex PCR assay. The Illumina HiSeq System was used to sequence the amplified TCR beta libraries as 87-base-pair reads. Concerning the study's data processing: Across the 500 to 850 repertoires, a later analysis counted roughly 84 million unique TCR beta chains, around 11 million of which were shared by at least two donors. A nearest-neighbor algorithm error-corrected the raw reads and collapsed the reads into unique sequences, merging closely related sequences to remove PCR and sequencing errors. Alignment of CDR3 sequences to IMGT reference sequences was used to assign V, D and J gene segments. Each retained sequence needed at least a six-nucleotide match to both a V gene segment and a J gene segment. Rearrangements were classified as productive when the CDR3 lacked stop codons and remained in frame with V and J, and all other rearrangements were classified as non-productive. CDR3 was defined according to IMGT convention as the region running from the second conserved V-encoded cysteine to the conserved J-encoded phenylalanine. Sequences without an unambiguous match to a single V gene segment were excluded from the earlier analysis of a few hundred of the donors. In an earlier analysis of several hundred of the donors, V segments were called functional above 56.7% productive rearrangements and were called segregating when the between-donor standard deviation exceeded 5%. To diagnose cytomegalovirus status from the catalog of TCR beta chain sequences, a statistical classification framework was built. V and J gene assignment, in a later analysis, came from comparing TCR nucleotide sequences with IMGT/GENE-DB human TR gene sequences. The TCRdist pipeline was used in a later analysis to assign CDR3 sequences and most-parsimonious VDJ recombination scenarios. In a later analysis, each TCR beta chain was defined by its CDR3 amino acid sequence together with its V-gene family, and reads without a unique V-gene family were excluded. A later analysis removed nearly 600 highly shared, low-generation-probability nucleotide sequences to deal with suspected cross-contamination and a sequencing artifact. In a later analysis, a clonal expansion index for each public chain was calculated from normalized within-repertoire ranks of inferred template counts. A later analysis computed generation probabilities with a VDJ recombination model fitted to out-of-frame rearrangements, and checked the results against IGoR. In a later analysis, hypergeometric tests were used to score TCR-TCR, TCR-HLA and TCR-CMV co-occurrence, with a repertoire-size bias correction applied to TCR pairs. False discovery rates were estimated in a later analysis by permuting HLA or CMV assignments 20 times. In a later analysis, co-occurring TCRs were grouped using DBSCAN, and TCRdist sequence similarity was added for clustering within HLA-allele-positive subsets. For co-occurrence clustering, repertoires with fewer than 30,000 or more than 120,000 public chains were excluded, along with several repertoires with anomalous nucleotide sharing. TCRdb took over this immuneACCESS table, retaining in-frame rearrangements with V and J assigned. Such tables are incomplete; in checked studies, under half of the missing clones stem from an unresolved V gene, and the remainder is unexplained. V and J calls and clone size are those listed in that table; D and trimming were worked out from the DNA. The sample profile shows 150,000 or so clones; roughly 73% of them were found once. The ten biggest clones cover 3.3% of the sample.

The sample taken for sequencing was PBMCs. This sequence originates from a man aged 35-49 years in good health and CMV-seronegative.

The CDR3 reads CAWRDRGPYEQYF. The sequence in DNA is TGTGCCTGGAGGGACAGGGGGCCCTACGAGCAGTACTTC. The chain is encoded by TRBV30 joined to TRBJ2-5, with 11 bases matching TRBD1. The assigned J gene may be wrong: the sequence end matches TRBJ2-7 better. CDR1 GTSNPN and CDR2 SVGIG were looked up in the germline V gene (reference sequence). The CDR3 goes from the cysteine to the phenylalanine over 13 residues. Just CDR3 DNA is preserved here, 39 bases in frame from base 1.